A selection of T cell receptor beta chains follows, all from one sample in a study of cytomegalovirus exposure and HLA in healthy donors. TCRdb's table, derived via immunoSEQ multiplex PCR, lists solely in-frame clones and lacks some. This table has hundreds of thousands of clones, around two thirds appearing once. Sequenced material: PBMCs. These receptors came from a female donor in good health and CMV-seronegative. The conserved cysteine and the conserved F or W are not part of the CDR3 here. The size field is filled for only some rows; it gives once, few, many or a size class.

few	TRBV14	TRBJ2-7	ASSLRTFELGGRTHEQY
.	TRBV2	TRBJ2-7	ASSTRLYEQY
.	TRBV7-9	TRBJ2-5	ASTLVVGARETQY
.	TRBV7-9	TRBJ1-5	SSSLDRESNQPQH
.	TRBV15	TRBJ2-1	ATSRGQTTVYEQF
.	TRBV7-8	TRBJ2-5	ASSSPRETQY
.	TRBV7-8	TRBJ2-1	ASTTDWTSGANEQF
.	TRBV27	TRBJ2-1	ASSFLDGSVYNEQF
.	TRBV29-1	TRBJ2-7	SANQGAGGAYEQY
.	TRBV5-1	TRBJ1-4	ASSLVGAGFGEKLF
.	TRBV7-6	TRBJ1-2	ASSLSGQAICGYT
.	TRBV10-3	TRBJ1-1	AASSSGGNTEAF
once	TRBV28	TRBJ2-1	ASSPGGRARNEQF
.	TRBV10-2	TRBJ2-7	ASTGQRRKY
.	TRBV7-9	TRBJ2-3	ASSLVGTSGVTDTQY
.	TRBV7-3	TRBJ2-7	ASSSDPSGTEQY
.	TRBV27	TRBJ2-7	ASSLSEGAYEQY
.	TRBV5-1	TRBJ2-5	ASSPPTDRVTQY
few	TRBV19	TRBJ1-1	ASSTGQGDTEAF
.	TRBV10-1	TRBJ2-7	ASSLAPGQAQYEQY
once	TRBV15	TRBJ2-2	ATSREWTQGPGELF
.	TRBV6-1	TRBJ1-1	ASSLSTEAF
.	TRBV7-8	TRBJ1-1	ASSPRAGQGGVEAF
.	TRBV19	TRBJ1-5	ASSMYLEGSQPQH
.	TRBV6-6	TRBJ1-5	ASSPLRQEWNQPQH
.	TRBV2	TRBJ2-5	ASSSGTSGIETQY
few	TRBV28	TRBJ2-7	ASGSLFYEQY
.	TRBV11-2	TRBJ2-1	ASTKFSGAYNEQF
.	TRBV5-1	TRBJ2-7	ASSRGTDRGKAYEQY
.	TRBV9	TRBJ2-1	ASSVGGRLGDNEQF
.	TRBV4-1	TRBJ2-5	ASSQRTSGKGETQY
.	TRBV5-1	TRBJ1-3	ASSGRGVGGNTIY
.	TRBV7-9	TRBJ1-2	SSSGQDRAGGYT
.	TRBV28	TRBJ2-7	ASTPRGQGAYEQY
.	TRBV5-4	TRBJ2-7	ASSYPTRAEQY
.	TRBV4-1	TRBJ1-6	ASSQSEGNSPLH
few	TRBV6-1	TRBJ2-3	ASSDGTGPDTQY
few	TRBV7-2	TRBJ2-1	ASSLLGLASYNEQF
.	TRBV28	TRBJ1-4	ASSYLGGGNEKLF
.	TRBV5-1	TRBJ2-7	ASSLGTTEQY
.	TRBV28	TRBJ2-1	ASSSGTRKSYEQF
.	TRBV9	TRBJ2-2	ASSVTSGGSWTGELF
.	TRBV11-2	TRBJ1-1	ASSLDRGGHAEAF
.	TRBV5-1	TRBJ2-2	ASSFSGAGTGELF
.	TRBV4-2	.	ASSQGLAGELYEQY